Presented here are 5 T cell receptor beta chains from one specimen sequenced in a study of blood T cell repertoires in COVID-19. Sequencing was performed with immunoSEQ multiplex PCR; in TCRdb, only in-frame clones are kept and a portion is missing. The sample consists of fewer than 700,000 clones, roughly nine tenths of them appearing once. The sequenced sample consisted of peripheral blood. These receptors all come from a woman between 45 and 65 years old with COVID-19, enrolled during active disease.

This chain links TRBV27 with TRBJ1-2, with 7 positions matching TRBD1. The length of the CDR3 is 16 residues. Germline lookup yields CDR1 MNHEY and CDR2 SMNVEV (reference sequence). V trimming: 2 bases; J trimming: 6 bases; junction bases outside the gene matches: 12. The CDR3 sequence is CASSLAPDRIGDGYTF. The CDR3 DNA follows: TGTGCCAGCAGTTTAGCCCCGGACAGGATCGGCGATGGCTACACCTTC.

Written as DNA, the CDR3 is TGCGCCAGCAGCCCCGGGGGGGTCAACGGGGAGCTGTTTTTT. Amino acid sequence: CASSPGGVNGELFF. The chain has TRBV5-1 and TRBJ2-2; TRBD2 matches at 8 bases. The CDR3 spans 14 residues. The J segment lost 7 bases and the V segment lost 4 bases, leaving 6 bases of the junction unmatched. Germline assignment: CDR1 SGHRS and CDR2 YFSETQ. Complete variable domain (other parts from reference TRBV5-1 and TRBJ2-2): KAGVTQTPRYLIKTRGQQVTLSCSPISGHRSVSWYQQTPGQGLQFLFEYFSETQRNKGNFPGRFSGRQFSNSRSEMNVSTLELGDSALYLCASSPGGVNGELFFGEGSRLTVL.

The chain has TRBV3-1 (or the pseudogene TRBV3-2) and TRBJ2-5; D uncertain. The CDR3 runs to 13 residues. With 5 bases removed from V and 2 bases from J, the gap between germline ends came to 9 bases. Germline loops: CDR1 LGHDT, CDR2 YNNKEL (reference sequence). The CDR3 DNA is TGTGCCAGCAGCTCTCCCGGGCAAGAGACCCAGTACTTC. Translation gives CASSSPGQETQYF.

The chain uses TRBV4-2 and TRBJ2-7, with 7 bases aligning to TRBD2. Germline V lookup: CDR1 LGHNA, CDR2 YNFKEQ. The trim removed 4 bases at V and 2 bases at J, leaving 8 bases unmatched. This CDR3 contains 15 residues. The CDR3 protein is CASSPHGAGPYEQYF. DNA for the CDR3: TGTGCCAGCAGCCCCCACGGAGCGGGGCCCTACGAGCAGTACTTC.

The J gene is TRBJ1-2, the V gene TRBV7-9; weak D call: TRBD1 (5 bases). The CDR3 runs to 17 residues. V lost 3 bases and J lost 1, with 18 bases in between. Germline V gene data show CDR1 as SEHNR and CDR2 as FQNEAQ (reference sequence). CDR3 in DNA: TGTGCCAGCAGCTTTGGCCGGGGGGAGGGTGATAACTATGGCTACACCTTC. Encoded protein: CASSFGRGEGDNYGYTF.